A selection of T cell receptor beta chains follows, all from one sample in a study of T cell repertoires in cytomegalovirus infection. For these TCRs, the target antigens are not known. TCRdb re-analysed the reads in MiXCR, keeping a single row per CDR3 protein. Of some 480,000 distinct CDR3 sequences in the sample, roughly a third are singletons; the top ten hold 15% to 20%. The sample consisted of cultured PBMCs, taken from culture after CMV antigen stimulation. These receptors all come from a human donor in good health (CMV status not recorded). Some clones in this sample may be carry-over from other donors' samples. The CDR3 runs from the conserved cysteine through the conserved F or W. The D gene is left open where the match is weak. Size tells how often a clone was seen (once, few, many) or the class of an expanded clone, and some rows leave it out.

>few|-|TRBJ2-7|TRBV11-2
TGTGCCAGCAGCTTAGAGGTTACTAGTGCCTACGAGCAGTACTTC
CASSLEVTSAYEQYF
>few|TRBD2|TRBJ2-2|TRBV4-2
TGTGCCAGCAGCGCGGGACTAGCGGACGCGAACACCGGGGAGCTGTTTTTT
CASSAGLADANTGELFF
>-|TRBD1|TRBJ2-5|TRBV7-2
TGTGCCAGCAGCTCGGACAGGGGGCTGGAGACCCAGTACTTC
CASSSDRGLETQYF
>few|-|TRBJ1-5|TRBV4-3
TGCGCCAGCAGCCAAGATCTGTACAGTCGCAATCAGCCCCAGCATTTT
CASSQDLYSRNQPQHF
>medium-sized|-|TRBJ2-6|TRBV7-2
TGTGCCAGCAGCTTTTTCGGGGCCAACGTCCTGACTTTC
CASSFFGANVLTF
>-|-|TRBJ1-5|TRBV4-1
TGTGCCAGCAGCCAAGATCAGGGTTCGCGTCAGCCCCAGCATTTT
CASSQDQGSRQPQHF
>-|-|TRBJ2-1|TRBV18
TGTGCCAGCTCAATCCGGGAGAGCTCCTACAATGAGCAGTTCTTC
CASSIRESSYNEQFF
>-|TRBD1|TRBJ2-5|TRBV11-3
TGTGCCAGCAGCTTAGAGTCTGGCAGGGGGGAGACCCAGTACTTC
CASSLESGRGETQYF
>-|TRBD1|TRBJ1-4|TRBV7-8
TGTGCCAGCAGCTTAGACAGGGGAGGGACTAATGAAAAACTGTTTTTT
CASSLDRGGTNEKLFF
>-|-|TRBJ1-4|TRBV18
TGTGCCAGCTCACGCGGGATCGGGGAAAAACTGTTTTTT
CASSRGIGEKLFF
>-|-|TRBJ1-3|TRBV20-1
TGCAGTGCCGCGGACGGGTCTGGAAACACCATATATTTT
CSAADGSGNTIYF
>-|TRBD2|TRBJ2-7|TRBV6-2/TRBV6-3
TGTGCCAGCACCCCCTTTGGTAGCGGGGCCTACGAGCAGTACTTC
CASTPFGSGAYEQYF
>few|TRBD2|TRBJ2-1|TRBV6-2/TRBV6-3
TGTGCCAGCAGTTCCTCCGCGGGAGGGGGATGGTACAATGAGCAGTTCTTC
CASSSSAGGGWYNEQFF